This record concerns one T cell receptor (beta chain) sequence. TRAV and TRBV primers primed cDNA for both TCRalpha and TCRbeta. Amplification, which lasted 20 PCR cycles, used a constant-region primer and V-primer adapter to amplify TCRs. TCRdb independently ran MiXCR on the reads; one entry per CDR3 protein. Of more than 9,500 distinct CDR3 sequences detected, around 74% appear once; the ten largest clones hold roughly 3.1%. This entry is derived from a study of low-dose radiotherapy and immunotherapy resistance in tumors. Study-level information: The schedule for Cohort 2 used 1 Gy per fraction every two weeks, which added up to 13 Gy over 26 weeks.

Germline V gene lookup returns CDR1 SGHDT and CDR2 YYEEEE. The V gene lost 2 bases and the J gene lost 0 bases, with 9 bases spanning the gap. The CDR3 is made up of 14 amino acids. The genes are TRBV5-6 and TRBJ2-7; no clear D. The TCR sequence derives from a human donor with advanced metastatic prostate, ovarian, gallbladder or colorectal cancer (not recorded which). This table probably holds off-target reads from a library built for another chain. The CDR3 protein is CASSLLRNSYEQYF. Here the CDR3 DNA reads TGTGCCAGCAGCTTACTTCGGAACTCCTACGAGCAGTACTTC.